The 12 T cell receptor beta chains reported below all come from one sample, sequenced in a study of cytomegalovirus exposure and HLA in healthy donors. The method was immunoSEQ multiplex PCR; TCRdb's version includes in-frame clones alone and lacks a portion of them. Found here are roughly 300,000 clones, roughly 88% of them singletons; the top ten hold 0.65% to 0.85%. Sequenced sample: PBMCs. The source of these receptors is a woman aged 18-29 years in good health and CMV-seronegative.

CDR3 nucleotides: TGTGCCAGCAGTTTTCGGGAGGGTATTGGGGGACAGGGCTACGAGCAGTACTTC. It yields the protein CASSFREGIGGQGYEQYF. V gene TRBV28 combines with J gene TRBJ2-7, with D maybe TRBD1 (9 bases). Trimming pared 3 bases from V and 3 bases from J, leaving 24 bases between. This CDR3 region has 18 residues. The germline CDR1 and CDR2 sequences are MDHEN and SYDVKM.

This sequence joins TRBV25-1 and TRBJ1-5; weak D call: TRBD1 (6 bases). Germline V gene sequence: CDR1 MGHDK, CDR2 SYGVNS. V was cut by 8 bases and J by 2 bases, with 13 bases left in between. The CDR3 is 14 residues long. The CDR3 here is CASGQGPGNQPQHF. The CDR3 region has the DNA TGTGCCAGCGGTCAGGGGCCGGGCAATCAGCCCCAGCATTTT.

This chain links TRBV2 with TRBJ2-3; a weak D match, TRBD1 (5 bases). V was clipped by 7 bases and J by 5 bases, with 28 bases between them. Germline CDR1 is SNHLY and CDR2 is FYNNEI. This CDR3 comprises 18 residues. The DNA for the CDR3 is TGTGCCAGCATCTGGACACTCGAAGTAGGCCAGCAAAAAGATACGCAGTATTTT. Its translation: CASIWTLEVGQQKDTQYF.

This clone has a count of ten or more. The chain recombines TRBV2 with TRBJ1-2; no reliable D call. This CDR3 spans 12 amino acids. Germline assignment: CDR1 SNHLY and CDR2 FYNNEI. Between the trimmed V and J ends, which lost 5 bases and 5 bases, there was a span of 9 bases. CDR3 DNA sequence: TGTGCCAGCAGTCCGGTACAGTATGGCTACACCTTC. This translates into CASSPVQYGYTF. The variable domain in full, with the rest retrieved from reference TRBV2 and TRBJ1-2, is EPEVTQTPSHQVTQMGQEVILRCVPISNHLYFYWYRQILGQKVEFLVSFYNNEISEKSEIFDDQFSVERPDGSNFTLKIRSTKLEDSAMYFCASSPVQYGYTFGSGTRLTVV.

On this clone: The germline gene is not matched at one end of the junction; a read error may be the cause. J is TRBJ2-2 and V is TRBV7-7; TRBD2 aligns across 11 bases. Germline loops: CDR1 SSHAT, CDR2 FNYEAQ (reference sequence). This CDR3 is built from 15 residues. CDR3 amino acids: CASSRTSGPTGELFF. The CDR3 DNA reads TGTGCTAGCAGCCGGACTAGCGGGCCCACCGGGGAGCTGTTTTTT.

J is TRBJ1-1 and V is TRBV6-1; D ambiguous. Per germline, CDR1 MNHNS and CDR2 SASEGT. The CDR3 spans 12 residues. V was pared by 3 bases and J by 6 bases, with 8 bases between. In DNA, the CDR3 is TGTGCCAGCAGTGAGAATACAGCTGAAGCTTTCTTT. Translated, it gives CASSENTAEAFF.

This chain uses TRBV2 with TRBJ1-2; TRBD1 is a possible D gene (5 bases). There are 12 residues in the CDR3. V gave up 3 bases and J gave up 3 bases, with 5 bases separating them. CDR1 SNHLY and CDR2 FYNNEI come from the germline V gene. The CDR3 reads CASSDRDYGYTF. The CDR3 DNA sequence: TGTGCCAGCAGTGACAGGGACTATGGCTACACCTTC.

The chain couples TRBV28 to TRBJ2-2, with D hard to call. The germline V and J ends were trimmed by 2 bases and 4 bases, with 11 bases remaining between them. CDR3 size: 15 residues. Germline V gene data show CDR1 as MDHEN and CDR2 as SYDVKM. CDR3 sequence (DNA): TGTGCCAGCAGTTTAGACACTTCCCTCACCGGGGAGCTGTTTTTT. Protein: CASSLDTSLTGELFF.

V gene TRBV4-1 combines with J gene TRBJ2-5; 7 positions agree with TRBD1. Trimming removed 0 bases from V and 5 bases from J; junction bases left unmatched: 6. The CDR3 has 15 residues. Germline V CDR1 and CDR2: MGHRA, YSYEKL. CDR3 protein: CASSQEETGIETQYF. Here the CDR3 DNA reads TGCGCCAGCAGCCAAGAGGAGACAGGGATCGAGACCCAGTACTTC.

In DNA form, the CDR3 reads TGCGCCAGCAGCCCGACAGACGAGAACACCGGGGAGCTGTTTTTT. Its translation is CASSPTDENTGELFF. This chain uses TRBV5-1 with TRBJ2-2; the D gene is possibly TRBD1 (5 bases). Germline-derived CDR1 and CDR2 are SGHRS and YFSETQ. The CDR3 runs to 15 residues. V was cut by 4 bases and J by 1 base, with 11 bases left in between. The full variable domain, with the rest looked up from reference TRBV5-1 and TRBJ2-2, is KAGVTQTPRYLIKTRGQQVTLSCSPISGHRSVSWYQQTPGQGLQFLFEYFSETQRNKGNFPGRFSGRQFSNSRSEMNVSTLELGDSALYLCASSPTDENTGELFFGEGSRLTVL.

J is TRBJ2-5 and V is TRBV5-1, with 13 bases identical to TRBD2. Losses at the gene ends were 4 bases for V and 4 bases for J; bases not matched to a gene: 4. The CDR3 contains 15 residues. Germline CDR1 and CDR2: SGHRS and YFSETQ. Here the CDR3 DNA reads TGCGCCAGCAGCAGGACTAGCGGGAGTGGAGAGACCCAGTACTTC. This translates into CASSRTSGSGETQYF.

The J gene is TRBJ1-3, the V gene TRBV9; the D gene is possibly TRBD1 (5 bases). This CDR3 has 15 amino acids. In germline, CDR1 is SGDLS, CDR2 YYNGEE. Between the trimmed V and J ends, which lost 4 bases and 4 bases, there was a span of 15 bases. For the CDR3, the DNA is TGTGCCAGCAGCTCAAGTACCTCAGGGGGAAACACCATATATTTT. This translates into CASSSSTSGGNTIYF.